Listed below are T cell receptor beta chains from one sample, sequenced in a study of blood T cell repertoires in COVID-19. Repertoires were generated with immunoSEQ multiplex PCR, while TCRdb's copy carries only in-frame clones and drops some. The data show under 250,000 clones, approximately 80% seen once. Sequenced input: PBMCs or T cells enriched from blood (not recorded which). Every receptor here comes from a woman aged 50 to 60 with acute COVID-19. CDR3s include the opening cysteine and the closing phenylalanine or tryptophan. The D gene is left open where the match is weak. The size entry is marked missing in some rows and otherwise reads once, few, many or a size class.

v_gene: TRBV5-5
abundance: .
d_gene: .
j_gene: TRBJ1-1
CDR3nt: TGTGCCAGCAGCTTGGTCACAAATGGTGAAGCTTTCTTT
CDR3aa: CASSLVTNGEAFF

v_gene: TRBV11-3
abundance: .
d_gene: .
j_gene: TRBJ1-4
CDR3nt: TGTGCCAGCAGCGAACAGGCTACAACTAATGAAAAACTGTTTTTT
CDR3aa: CASSEQATTNEKLFF

v_gene: TRBV7-9
abundance: .
d_gene: TRBD1
j_gene: TRBJ2-5
CDR3nt: TGTGCCAGCAGCTCATACGGGACAGGCGGTCAAGAGACCCAGTACTTC
CDR3aa: CASSSYGTGGQETQYF

v_gene: TRBV21-1
abundance: once
d_gene: .
j_gene: TRBJ2-7
CDR3nt: TGTGCCAGCAGCAAGATAGACAGGGGAGGCGAGCAGTACTTC
CDR3aa: CASSKIDRGGEQYF

v_gene: TRBV7-5
abundance: .
d_gene: .
j_gene: TRBJ2-7
CDR3nt: TGTGTCAGAAGCTTAGCGCTCCCTAACGAGCAGTACTTC
CDR3aa: CVRSLALPNEQYF

v_gene: TRBV28
abundance: few
d_gene: TRBD1
j_gene: TRBJ1-6
CDR3nt: TGTGCCAGCAGTTCACCGGGACAGGGTGGTGATTCACCCCTCCACTTT
CDR3aa: CASSSPGQGGDSPLHF

v_gene: TRBV5-1
abundance: .
d_gene: .
j_gene: TRBJ2-5
CDR3nt: TGCGCCAGCAGACAGAACTCCTTCCCGGGGGAGACCCAGTACTTC
CDR3aa: CASRQNSFPGETQYF

v_gene: TRBV25-1
abundance: .
d_gene: TRBD1
j_gene: TRBJ1-5
CDR3nt: TGTGCCAGCAGCTCGACAGGGGAGCCCCAGCATTTT
CDR3aa: CASSSTGEPQHF

v_gene: TRBV7-2
abundance: .
d_gene: TRBD1
j_gene: TRBJ1-3
CDR3nt: TGTGCCAGCAGCTTGACAGGGGCTGGAAACACCATATATTTT
CDR3aa: CASSLTGAGNTIYF

v_gene: TRBV2
abundance: .
d_gene: .
j_gene: TRBJ1-6
CDR3nt: TGTGCCAGCAGGACCGGGACAAATAATTCACCCCTCCACTTT
CDR3aa: CASRTGTNNSPLHF

v_gene: TRBV6-5
abundance: .
d_gene: .
j_gene: TRBJ2-7
CDR3nt: TGTGCCAGCAGGTACGCGGCCCAACCTTCCTACGAGCAGTACTTC
CDR3aa: CASRYAAQPSYEQYF

v_gene: TRBV3-1/TRBV3-2
abundance: .
d_gene: TRBD1
j_gene: TRBJ2-7
CDR3nt: TGTGCCAGCAGCCGAGACAGGGGGCGATTAGAGCAGTACTTC
CDR3aa: CASSRDRGRLEQYF

v_gene: TRBV7-3
abundance: .
d_gene: TRBD1
j_gene: TRBJ1-1
CDR3nt: TGTGCCAGCAGCTCACAGGGGCCCAACACTGAAGCTTTCTTT
CDR3aa: CASSSQGPNTEAFF

v_gene: TRBV7-3
abundance: .
d_gene: .
j_gene: TRBJ1-5
CDR3nt: TGTGCCAGGAACCGCCGCAGTTGCAATCAGCCCCAGCATTTT
CDR3aa: CARNRRSCNQPQHF